One and the same sample provided the 9 T cell receptor beta chains below, sequenced in a study of graft-versus-host responses after intestinal transplantation. Using immunoSEQ multiplex PCR, the repertoire was profiled, and TCRdb retains in-frame clones only, with some absent. The profile covers 23,000 or so clones, with around 94% appearing a single time and 0.7% to 1% taken by the ten largest. The sequenced sample was PBMCs, obtained 30 days after intestinal transplant. The receptors here all came from a human patient who received an intestinal transplant, so some T cells may come from the graft donor.

The chain couples TRBV5-6 to TRBJ2-1; D gene unclear. Trimming removed 0 bases from V and 7 bases from J, with 8 bases in between. The CDR3 loop spans 13 amino acids. Per germline, CDR1 SGHDT and CDR2 YYEEEE. The CDR3 bases are TGTGCCAGCAGCTTGGCCCACGTTAATGAGCAGTTCTTC. It is translated as CASSLAHVNEQFF. The full variable domain, completed using reference TRBV5-6 and TRBJ2-1, is DAGVTQSPTHLIKTRGQQVTLRCSPKSGHDTVSWYQQALGQGPQFIFQYYEEEERQRGNFPDRFSGHQFPNYSSELNVNALLLGDSALYLCASSLAHVNEQFFGPGTRLTVL.

This chain links TRBV28 with TRBJ2-7; D possibly corresponds to TRBD1 (5 bases). CDR1 is MDHEN and CDR2 is SYDVKM in the germline V gene. The CDR3 spans 14 residues. V was shortened by 1 base and J by 2 bases, with 9 bases between the two germline ends. CDR3 in DNA: TGTGCCAGCAGTTTATTCGACAGAGCCTACGAGCAGTACTTC. This sequence encodes CASSLFDRAYEQYF.

This chain joins TRBV6-4 and TRBJ1-1; D is perhaps TRBD1 (5 bases). The CDR3 runs 19 residues. Germline loops: CDR1 MRHNA, CDR2 SNTAGT. V lost 6 bases and J 1 base, leaving 27 bases between the germline ends. CDR3 sequence (DNA): TGTGCCAGCAGGACCGGGGGGGGTGCGGGGCCGGTTAAGAACACTGAAGCTTTCTTT. Translated: CASRTGGGAGPVKNTEAFF.

The chain combines TRBV6-5 with TRBJ1-2; D gene unclear. The CDR3 totals 14 residues. V lost 3 bases and J lost 2, with 10 bases in between. Germline CDR1 and CDR2: MNHEY and SVGAGI. CDR3 coding DNA: TGTGCCAGCAGTTATGGCAGGAAGAACTATGGCTACACCTTC. Translated: CASSYGRKNYGYTF.

The rearrangement uses TRBV5-4 and TRBJ2-7; D might be TRBD2 (7 bases). V lost 3 bases and J 0 bases, leaving 10 bases between the germline ends. The CDR3 is made up of 14 amino acids. Germline V CDR1 and CDR2: SGHNT, YYREEE (reference sequence). This CDR3 reads CASSWGGSSYEQYF. CDR3 coding DNA: TGTGCCAGCAGCTGGGGGGGCAGCTCCTACGAGCAGTACTTC.

The chain joins TRBV5-6 to TRBJ1-1, with 7 nucleotides matching TRBD1. The CDR3 runs 15 residues. Germline lookup yields CDR1 SGHDT and CDR2 YYEEEE. The trim removed 2 bases at V and 4 bases at J, leaving 8 bases unmatched. The CDR3 bases are TGTGCCAGCAGCTTTCGGACAGGCTGGGGCACTGAAGCTTTCTTT. Translated: CASSFRTGWGTEAFF.

The chain links TRBV30 to TRBJ2-3; 7 nucleotides line up with TRBD1. The germline gives CDR1 GTSNPN, CDR2 SVGIG (reference sequence). V lost 5 bases, J lost 3 bases, and 11 bases stayed unmatched. The CDR3 sequence is 15 residues long. CDR3 sequence: CAWEPGPGGTDTQYF. The CDR3 coding sequence is TGTGCCTGGGAGCCCGGGCCAGGGGGAACAGATACGCAGTATTTT.

The V call is TRBV6-1, the J call TRBJ1-5; D not certain. The CDR3 contains 14 residues. Germline CDR1 and CDR2: MNHNS and SASEGT. V lost 7 bases, J lost 4 bases, and 14 bases lay in between. The CDR3 region is CASTLDAWNQPQHF. CDR3 bases: TGTGCCAGCACTCTCGACGCCTGGAATCAGCCCCAGCATTTT.

The chain combines TRBV15 with TRBJ2-1; TRBD1 matches 7 bases. The length of the CDR3 is 16 residues. Germline lookup yields CDR1 LNHNV and CDR2 YYDKDF (reference sequence). V gave up 0 bases and J gave up 0 bases; unmatched junction bases: 2. The CDR3 nucleotides read TGTGCCACCAGCAGAGACCGGGACAGCTCCTACAATGAGCAGTTCTTC. Its protein is CATSRDRDSSYNEQFF.